This TCR beta chain was sequenced for a study of cytomegalovirus exposure and HLA in healthy donors. Study results and limitations: Later work associated fewer than 20,000 TCR beta sequences with HLA alleles at 0.05 false discovery rate. Association of a missense DCLRE1C variant with TCR beta V- and J-gene trimming was reported in a later analysis.

The PCR was carried out with 60 Vbeta primers and 13 Jbeta primers. The repertoire was sequenced with immunoSEQ multiplex PCR; TCRdb's copy has only in-frame clones and lacks some. The sample spans 40,000 or so clones; the ten largest clones claim 7.5% to 9%. Those who donated were healthy bone marrow donors. To note about this clone: Antigen specificity is unknown.

Source material: PBMCs. The sequence derives from a male donor in good health and CMV-seronegative.

In DNA, the CDR3 is TGTGCCAGCACCACCTATCCATCCTACGAGCAGTACTTC. This codes for CASTTYPSYEQYF. This chain uses TRBV7-9 with TRBJ2-7, with D hard to call. Germline-derived CDR1 and CDR2 are SEHNR and FQNEAQ (reference sequence). V dropped 7 bases and J dropped 1 base, with 11 bases sitting between them. The CDR3 covers 13 residues.